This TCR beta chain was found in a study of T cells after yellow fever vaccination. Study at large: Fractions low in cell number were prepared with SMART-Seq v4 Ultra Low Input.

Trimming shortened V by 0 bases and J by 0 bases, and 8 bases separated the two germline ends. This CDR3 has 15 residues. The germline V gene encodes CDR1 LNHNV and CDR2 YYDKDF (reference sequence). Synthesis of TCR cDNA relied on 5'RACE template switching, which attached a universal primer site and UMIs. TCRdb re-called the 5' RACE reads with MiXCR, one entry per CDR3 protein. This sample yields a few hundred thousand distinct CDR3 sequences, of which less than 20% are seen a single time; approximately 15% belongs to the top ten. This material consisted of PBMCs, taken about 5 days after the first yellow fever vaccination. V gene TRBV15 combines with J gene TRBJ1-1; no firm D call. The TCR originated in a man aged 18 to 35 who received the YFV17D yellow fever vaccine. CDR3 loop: CATSRENDLNTEAFF. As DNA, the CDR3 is TGTGCCACCAGCAGAGAAAATGATTTGAACACTGAAGCTTTCTTT.